Listed below are T cell receptor beta chains from one sample, sequenced in a study of T-cell reconstitution after alpha-beta-depleted transplantation in children. TCRdb independently ran MiXCR on the PCR reads; one entry per CDR3 protein. The sample comprises nearly 550,000 distinct CDR3 sequences, about 18% of which are singletons, and about 3.1% rests with the top ten. The sample here was PBMCs from the stem cell graft donor, taken from the stem cell graft. All receptors derive from a human donor who donated a stem cell graft to a child with acute lymphoblastic leukemia. Both conserved end residues are part of each CDR3. The D gene is left open where the match is weak. For some rows the clone size is stated as once, few or many, or as a class when expanded; others skip it.

j_gene	d_gene	v_gene	abundance	len	CDR3nt	CDR3aa
TRBJ1-1	.	TRBV9	.	15	TGTGCCAGCAGCGCTCAGAGGGGGGCGGACACTGAAGCTTTCTTT	CASSAQRGADTEAFF
TRBJ2-7	.	TRBV19	many	12	TGTGCCAGTAGTCGGAGCGCTTACGAGCAGTACTTC	CASSRSAYEQYF
TRBJ2-6	.	TRBV2	.	15	TGTGCCAGCAGTGGCCAGAGAGCTGGGGCCAACGTCCTGACTTTC	CASSGQRAGANVLTF
TRBJ2-1	TRBD2	TRBV12-3/TRBV12-4	.	15	TGTGCCAGCAGTTTCCGGACTAGCGGGACCAATGAGCAGTTCTTC	CASSFRTSGTNEQFF
TRBJ1-2	.	TRBV6-5	few	15	TGTGCCAGCAGTTACCGGACGAACTTTAACTATGGCTACACCTTC	CASSYRTNFNYGYTF
TRBJ2-6	.	TRBV5-1	.	14	TGCGCCAGCCAGGCGGCGGGCGGGGCCAACGTCCTGACTTTC	CASQAAGGANVLTF
TRBJ2-1	TRBD2	TRBV6-1	few	14	TGTGCCACCAGACCGGGACTAGCGTTCCAAGAGCAGTTCTTC	CATRPGLAFQEQFF
TRBJ2-3	.	TRBV5-1	few	13	TGCGCCAGCAGCCGGAGGGGATATCTGGGGCAGTATTTT	CASSRRGYLGQYF
TRBJ1-1	.	TRBV6-5	few	12	TGTGCCAGCAGTTACGGGCCAACTGAAGCTTTCTTT	CASSYGPTEAFF
TRBJ2-3	.	TRBV5-6	.	14	TGTGCCAGCAGCTTACAGGATATCACAGATACGCAGTATTTT	CASSLQDITDTQYF
TRBJ1-1	.	TRBV29-1	.	13	TGCAGCGTTACGGGTCGTTCCTCCACTGAAGCTTTCTTT	CSVTGRSSTEAFF
TRBJ2-7	.	TRBV12-3/TRBV12-4	.	14	TGTGCCAGCAGTCCGCCGACTACCCTTTACGAGCAGTACTTC	CASSPPTTLYEQYF
TRBJ2-7	.	TRBV12-3/TRBV12-4	few	13	TGTGCCAGCAGTACGACCTACAGGGTCGAACAGTACTTC	CASSTTYRVEQYF
TRBJ2-3	.	TRBV5-1	few	13	TGCGCCAGCAGCTTGGGGATGAGCGATACGCAGTATTTT	CASSLGMSDTQYF
TRBJ2-5	TRBD2	TRBV15	few	16	TGTGCCACCAGCAGATTCGGGACTAGCGGTCAAGAGACCCAGTACTTC	CATSRFGTSGQETQYF